This TCR beta chain was obtained from a study of shared clonotypes between healthy human individuals (dated by TCRdb to the early 2020s). Background on the whole study: A couple of women and a few men aged 18 to 49 years were included in the cohort. To estimate repertoire size and how much clonotypes are shared between individuals, the study performed deep sequencing of blood TCR repertoires from five healthy adults. Libraries were prepared and TCR repertoires were sequenced by different laboratories using diverse techniques, in order to increase sequencing depth and limit assay-specific biases. Leukapheresis yielded between about 0.85 and 9 billion PBMCs per donor. Summary of the overall study and its limitations: The small number of donors limited the genetic and exposure-history diversity represented. Pairwise subsampling led to the expectation that sequencing depth would affect the degree of clonotype sharing among donors. Only blood was sampled, and tissue TCR repertoires likely differ from those in blood.

Using the deep immunoSEQ assay, TCR CDR3 regions were amplified from genomic DNA by multiplex PCR. Extracted genomic DNA from each cell subset was spread evenly across all wells of several immunoSEQ 96-well plates, with each plate serving as a replicate. For unsorted PBMC, 250 to 350 ng of genomic DNA, equivalent to around 30,000 T cell genomes, went into each replicate PCR. Ten immunoSEQ deep assay plates were used to sequence unsorted PBMC genomic DNA. Purified libraries were quantified with a Qubit 3.0 fluorometer, sized on a Bioanalyzer 2100, and re-quantified with the KAPA Library Quantification kit. Each immunoSEQ 96-well plate was sequenced on its own single-read 150-cycle Illumina NextSeq 550 flow cell. The authors processed their data as follows. Because the immunoSEQ output held only junctional sequences and lacked quality scores, the filtering could not match the filtering applied to full-length reads. Sequences were annotated with PyIR, a Python wrapper for IgBLAST v1.9, and V/J genes and CDR3 were assigned using IMGT germline references. Reads were filtered out if the reads had weak V/J assignments (E-value above 1e-6), no CDR3, stop codons, out-of-frame junctions, or ambiguous translated residues. V3J clonotypes were defined as sequences sharing an identical inferred V gene, J gene, and CDR3 amino acid sequence. Percentage overlap between repertoires was calculated by dividing the number of shared unique clonotypes by the size of the smaller repertoire. Repertoire richness was assessed with RTK rarefaction, the Chao1 estimator, and Recon v2.1 estimates of unobserved clonotypes. TCRdb took over this immuneACCESS table, retaining in-frame rearrangements with V and J assigned. Such tables are incomplete; in checked studies, under half of the missing clones stem from an unresolved V gene, and the remainder is unexplained. V, J and clone size reflect that table, while D and trimming were determined from the DNA. A total of 490,000 or so clones appear in this sample, 65% to 80% of them only once. The ten largest clones capture approximately 12% of the sample.

On this clone itself: Its target antigen remains unknown. No per-base quality is available; no much larger clone lies one base away.

From cysteine to phenylalanine, the CDR3 is 14 amino acids long. The entry retains the CDR3 DNA only, 42 bases that are in frame from base 1. Healthy HIV-negative adults with no recently reported acute infections or vaccinations were included as donors. Every donor was a Caucasian adult residing in Nashville, Tennessee, USA. For unsorted samples, 75 million to 90 million PBMCs were counted and genomic DNA was extracted with the QIAamp DNA Blood Mini kit. Blood was obtained by leukapheresis, after which PBMCs were separated by Ficoll-Histopaque density gradient centrifugation and cryopreserved in liquid nitrogen vapor phase.

Sequencing was carried out using PBMCs. The clonotype originates from a woman between 40 and 55 years old in good health. Some clones in this sample may be carry-over from other donors' samples. The chain couples TRBV21-1 to TRBJ2-7; TRBD2, the table's D call, lacks a check against the DNA. TRBV21-1 is a pseudogene locus. The DNA sequence is TGTGCCAGTCAGAGGCTGATGACCCGAGCCGAGCAGTACTTC. Its protein is CASQRLMTRAEQYF.